Described below is a single T cell receptor beta chain sequence and its context. Its antigen is unknown. This sample is part of a study of untreated major depressive disorder. Clones were read by immunoSEQ multiplex PCR, and TCRdb kept only the in-frame ones, dropping some. The sample holds 25,000 to 30,000 clones; 91% are singletons and the top ten take over 0.6%. Study-wide findings and caveats: Compared with controls, depressed patients showed more TRBV05-01 (Vbeta 5.1) usage in CD4+ T cells.

All participants were of European descent. Magnetic negative selection enriched CD4+ T cells from thawed PBMCs. V lost 2 bases and J lost 2; bases outside the gene matches: 6. Per the germline V gene, CDR1 is SGDLS and CDR2 is YYNGEE. The CDR3 loop spans 15 amino acids. Input material: CD4+ T cells from PBMCs. The receptor was isolated from a woman under 40 with major depressive disorder. The chain carries TRBV9 and TRBJ2-7; 8 nucleotides align to TRBD1. As DNA, the CDR3 is TGTGCCAGCAGCGTCAGACAGGGGCTTGCCTACGAGCAGTACTTC. Protein product: CASSVRQGLAYEQYF.